The sequence of this T cell receptor beta chain was determined in a study of blood T cells in healthy people across ages. Using a J-beta primer mix together with a sample-barcoded 5' primer, a second PCR was run for about 6 to 12 cycles. TCRdb analysed the 5' RACE reads with MiXCR anew, one entry per CDR3 protein. The table includes roughly 2 million distinct CDR3 sequences, 49% detected once. It was around 10 milliliters of peripheral blood that were drawn from each donor. This clonotype has just a few counts. The material sequenced was blood. The sequence came from a woman between 40 and 55 years old in good health.

CDR3 coding DNA: TGCAGTGCTGGCAGACTAGCGGGGGGGTTGAGTCAGGGAATGAAGACCCAGTACTTC. Residues: CSAGRLAGGLSQGMKTQYF. V gene TRBV20-1 combines with J gene TRBJ2-5; TRBD2 agrees at 14 bases. The CDR3 has 19 residues. The germline CDR1 and CDR2 sequences are DFQATT and SNEGSKA (reference sequence). J gave up 6 bases and V 5 bases, and 20 bases lay outside the gene matches.